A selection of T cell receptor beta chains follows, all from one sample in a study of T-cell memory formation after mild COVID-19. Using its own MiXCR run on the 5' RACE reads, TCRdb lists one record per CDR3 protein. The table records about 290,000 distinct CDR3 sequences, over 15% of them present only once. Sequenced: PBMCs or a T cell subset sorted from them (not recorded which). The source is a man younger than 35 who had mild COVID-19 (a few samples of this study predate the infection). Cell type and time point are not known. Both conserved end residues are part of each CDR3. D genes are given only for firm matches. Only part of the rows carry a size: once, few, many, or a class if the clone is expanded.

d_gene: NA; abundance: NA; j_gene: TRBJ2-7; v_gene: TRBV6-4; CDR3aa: CASSDYDRFYEQYF; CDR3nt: TGTGCCAGCAGTGACTATGACAGGTTCTACGAGCAGTACTTC
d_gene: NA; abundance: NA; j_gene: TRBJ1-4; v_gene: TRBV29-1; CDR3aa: CSVELRGKEEKLFF; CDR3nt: TGCAGCGTTGAACTTCGGGGAAAGGAAGAAAAACTGTTTTTT
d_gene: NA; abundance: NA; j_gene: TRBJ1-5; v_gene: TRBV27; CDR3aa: CASSFSSQGNQPQHF; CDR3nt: TGTGCCAGCAGTTTTTCGAGTCAGGGGAATCAGCCCCAGCATTTT
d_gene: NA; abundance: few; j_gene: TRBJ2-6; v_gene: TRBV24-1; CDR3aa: CATSDSPGTDVSGANVLTF; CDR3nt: TGTGCCACCAGTGATTCCCCCGGGACGGATGTCTCTGGGGCCAACGTCCTGACTTTC
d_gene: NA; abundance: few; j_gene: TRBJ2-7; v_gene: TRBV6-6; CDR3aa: CASGAGPYYEQYF; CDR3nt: TGTGCCAGCGGTGCCGGGCCCTACTACGAGCAGTACTTC
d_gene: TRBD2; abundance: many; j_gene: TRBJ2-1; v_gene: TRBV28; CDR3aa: CASSRLAGGLGEQFF; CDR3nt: TGTGCCAGCAGTAGACTAGCGGGGGGGCTGGGTGAGCAGTTCTTC
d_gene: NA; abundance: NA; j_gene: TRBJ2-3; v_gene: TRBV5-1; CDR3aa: CASSLQRVADTQYF; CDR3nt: TGCGCCAGCAGCTTACAGAGGGTCGCAGATACGCAGTATTTT
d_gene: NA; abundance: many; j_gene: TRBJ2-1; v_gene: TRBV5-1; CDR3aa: CASSLRGDEQFF; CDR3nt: TGCGCCAGCAGCTTGAGGGGGGATGAGCAGTTCTTC
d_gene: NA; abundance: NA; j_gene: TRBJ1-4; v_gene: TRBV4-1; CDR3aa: CASTGRRHEKLFF; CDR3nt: TGCGCCAGCACAGGACGACGGCATGAAAAACTGTTTTTT
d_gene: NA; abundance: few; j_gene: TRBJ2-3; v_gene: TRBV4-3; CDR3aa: CASSQRNRVVDTQYF; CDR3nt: TGCGCCAGCAGCCAAAGGAACAGGGTTGTCGATACGCAGTATTTT
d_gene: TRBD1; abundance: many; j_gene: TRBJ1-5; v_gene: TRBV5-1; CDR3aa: CASSPGQGGNQPQHF; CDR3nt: TGCGCCAGCAGCCCTGGACAGGGCGGCAATCAGCCCCAGCATTTT
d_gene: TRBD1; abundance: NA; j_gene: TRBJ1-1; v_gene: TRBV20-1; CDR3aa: CSARGQDRGFPEAFF; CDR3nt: TGCAGTGCTAGAGGCCAGGACAGGGGGTTCCCTGAAGCTTTCTTT
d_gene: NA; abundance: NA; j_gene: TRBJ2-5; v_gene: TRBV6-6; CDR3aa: CASSRQGGETQYF; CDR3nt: TGTGCCAGCAGTAGGCAGGGAGGAGAGACCCAGTACTTC
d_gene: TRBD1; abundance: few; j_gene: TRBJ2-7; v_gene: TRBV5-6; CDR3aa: CASSFQGESYEQYF; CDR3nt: TGTGCCAGCAGCTTCCAGGGGGAGTCCTACGAGCAGTACTTC
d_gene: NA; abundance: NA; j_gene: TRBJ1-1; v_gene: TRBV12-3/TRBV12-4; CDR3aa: CASSHTANTEAFF; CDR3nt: TGTGCCAGCAGCCACACAGCGAACACTGAAGCTTTCTTT